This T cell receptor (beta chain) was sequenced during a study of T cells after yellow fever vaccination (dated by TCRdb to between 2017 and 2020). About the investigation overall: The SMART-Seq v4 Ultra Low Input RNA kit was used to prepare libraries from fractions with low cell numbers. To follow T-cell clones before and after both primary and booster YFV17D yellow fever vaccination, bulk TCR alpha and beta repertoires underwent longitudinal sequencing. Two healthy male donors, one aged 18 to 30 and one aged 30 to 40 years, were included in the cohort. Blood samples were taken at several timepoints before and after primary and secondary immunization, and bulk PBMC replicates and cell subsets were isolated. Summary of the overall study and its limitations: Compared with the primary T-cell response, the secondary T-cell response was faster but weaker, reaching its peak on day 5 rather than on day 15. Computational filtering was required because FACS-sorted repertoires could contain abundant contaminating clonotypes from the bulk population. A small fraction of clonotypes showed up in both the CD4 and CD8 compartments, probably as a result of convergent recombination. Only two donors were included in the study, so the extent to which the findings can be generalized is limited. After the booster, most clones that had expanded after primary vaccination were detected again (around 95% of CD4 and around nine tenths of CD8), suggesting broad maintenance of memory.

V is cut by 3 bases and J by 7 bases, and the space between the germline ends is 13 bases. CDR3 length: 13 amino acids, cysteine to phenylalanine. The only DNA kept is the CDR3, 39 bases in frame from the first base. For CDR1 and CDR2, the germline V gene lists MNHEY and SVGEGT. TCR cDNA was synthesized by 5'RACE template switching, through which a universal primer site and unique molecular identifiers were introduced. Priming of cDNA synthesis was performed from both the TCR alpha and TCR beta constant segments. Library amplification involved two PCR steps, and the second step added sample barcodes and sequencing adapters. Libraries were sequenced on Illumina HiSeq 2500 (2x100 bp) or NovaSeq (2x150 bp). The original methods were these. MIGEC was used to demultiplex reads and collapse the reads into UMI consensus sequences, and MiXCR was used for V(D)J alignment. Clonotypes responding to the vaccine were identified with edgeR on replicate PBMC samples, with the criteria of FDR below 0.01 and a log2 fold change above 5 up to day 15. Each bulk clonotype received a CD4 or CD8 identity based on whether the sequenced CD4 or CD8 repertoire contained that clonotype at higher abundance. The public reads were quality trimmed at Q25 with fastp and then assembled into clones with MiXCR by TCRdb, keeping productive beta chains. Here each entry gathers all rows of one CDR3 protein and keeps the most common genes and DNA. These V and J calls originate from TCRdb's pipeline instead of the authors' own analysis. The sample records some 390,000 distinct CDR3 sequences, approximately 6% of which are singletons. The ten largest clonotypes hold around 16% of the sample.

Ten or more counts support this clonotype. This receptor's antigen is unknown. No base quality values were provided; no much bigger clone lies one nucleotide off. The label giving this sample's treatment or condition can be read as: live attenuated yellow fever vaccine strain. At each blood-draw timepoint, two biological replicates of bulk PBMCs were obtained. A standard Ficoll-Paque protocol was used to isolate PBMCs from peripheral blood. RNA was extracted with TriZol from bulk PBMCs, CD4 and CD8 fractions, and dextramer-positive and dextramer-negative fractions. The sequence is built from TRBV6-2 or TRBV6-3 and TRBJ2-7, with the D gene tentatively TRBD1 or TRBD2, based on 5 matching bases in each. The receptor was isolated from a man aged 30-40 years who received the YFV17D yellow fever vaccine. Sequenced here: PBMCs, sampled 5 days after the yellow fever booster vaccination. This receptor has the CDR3 CASSYLGRREQYF. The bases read TGTGCCAGCAGTTATTTGGGACGGCGGGAGCAGTACTTC.